This T cell receptor (beta chain) is from a study of identical twins. TCRdb reprocessed the 5' RACE reads via MiXCR and lists one record per CDR3 protein. Of 600,000 to 800,000 distinct CDR3 sequences detected, 21% appear once; the ten largest clones hold roughly 4%. General study findings and limits: Researchers reported excess low generation probability among twin-shared out-of-frame alpha sequences.

This clonotype was counted many times. The antigen is not known. The data were also submitted as part of a second study, on T cells expressing NK-cell markers. That paper adds: The authors derived TCR beta repertoires from sorted CD3+CD56+NKG2C+, CD3+CD56+NKG2C- and CD3+CD56-NKG2C+ T cells. Seven of the eight sequenced donors were classified as HCMV-seropositive, and one was classified as seronegative.

The sequenced material came from PBMCs. This TCR was sampled from a young woman in good health.

The CDR3 DNA reads as TGTGCCAGCAGCGTCGGGGGGGCCAGGAACAATGAGCAGTTCTTC. Its translation is CASSVGGARNNEQFF. V usage is TRBV9 and J usage is TRBJ2-1; 8 bases are shared with TRBD2. Germline-derived CDR1 and CDR2 are SGDLS and YYNGEE. V was pared by 2 bases and J by 5 bases, with 6 bases of the junction left unmatched. CDR3 length: 15 amino acids.